These 28 T cell receptor beta chains share one sample of origin, sequenced in a study of cytomegalovirus exposure and HLA in healthy donors. PCR amplification relied on 60 Vbeta primers (plus 13 Jbeta primers). The data were produced by immunoSEQ multiplex PCR, yet TCRdb's version contains in-frame clones alone and is incomplete. The data contain 130,000 or so clones, approximately 8.8% of them seen just once; the ten biggest clones take up approximately 5%. Sequenced input: PBMCs. Receptor source: a man between 40 and 49 years old in good health and CMV-seronegative.

The J gene is TRBJ1-5, the V gene TRBV10-3; a weak D match, TRBD1 (5 bases). The CDR3 is 16 amino acids. Trimming shortened V by 3 bases and J by 4 bases, and 16 bases separated the two germline ends. Germline-derived CDR1 and CDR2 are ENHRY and SYGVKD. The CDR3 protein is CAISEQLAGPNQPQHF. The CDR3 DNA sequence: TGTGCCATCAGTGAACAATTAGCGGGGCCAAATCAGCCCCAGCATTTT.

The chain carries TRBV6-1 and TRBJ2-7; possible D gene TRBD2, 5 bases. V was shortened by 4 bases and J by 0 bases, with 7 bases between the two germline ends. Germline assignment: CDR1 MNHNS and CDR2 SASEGT. The CDR3 spans 13 residues. The CDR3 coding sequence is TGTGCCAGCAGTGGAACTAGCTCCTACGAGCAGTACTTC. It yields the protein CASSGTSSYEQYF.

There are a few counts of this clone. The J gene is TRBJ1-5, the V gene TRBV15; 11 positions match TRBD1. The germline V gene has CDR1 LNHNV and CDR2 YYDKDF (reference sequence). With 6 bases clipped from V and 4 bases from J, the junction kept 5 bases outside the gene matches. The CDR3 has 15 residues. CDR3 DNA sequence: TGTGCCACCAGAGTGGACAGGGGGCTTAATCAGCCCCAGCATTTT. This gives the protein CATRVDRGLNQPQHF.

The rearrangement joins TRBV4-1 to TRBJ1-1, with 9 bases aligning to TRBD1. This CDR3 region has 16 residues. The junction had 6 bases not matched to a gene; V was cut back by 3 bases and J by 1 base. The germline V gene has CDR1 MGHRA and CDR2 YSYEKL. The CDR3 DNA follows: TGCGCCAGCAGCCACGAACAGGGGGCGCCGAACACTGAAGCTTTCTTT. Its protein is CASSHEQGAPNTEAFF.

The V gene is TRBV5-8, the J gene TRBJ1-3; D is unclear. Trimming stripped 0 bases from V and 2 bases from J, with 6 bases between. CDR3 length equals 14 residues. CDR1 SGHTS and CDR2 YDEGEE come from the germline V gene. The CDR3 region is CASSLGGAGNTIYF. The CDR3 DNA reads as TGTGCCAGCAGCTTGGGGGGAGCTGGAAACACCATATATTTT.

This clone occurred a few times. This sequence joins TRBV11-2 and TRBJ2-2; D gene unclear. V shed 3 bases and J shed 0 bases, with 8 bases lying between them. This CDR3 region has 15 residues. Germline CDR1 reads SGHAT; CDR2 reads FQNNGV. CDR3 nucleotides: TGTGCCAGCAGCTTGGAAAGCGCGAACACCGGGGAGCTGTTTTTT. Translation: CASSLESANTGELFF.

V and J are TRBV9 and TRBJ2-3; 13 bases fit TRBD2. CDR3 length equals 18 residues. CDR1 and CDR2 (germline): SGDLS, YYNGEE. V lost 3 bases and J lost 5; bases outside the gene matches: 12. The CDR3 bases are TGTGCCAGCAGCGCCCGGACTAGCGGGGGTATTATTGAAGATACGCAGTATTTT. Translating gives CASSARTSGGIIEDTQYF.

The rearrangement uses TRBV9 and TRBJ2-1, with TRBD2 identical over 7 bases. J gave up 7 bases and V 0 bases, and 4 bases lay outside the gene matches. This CDR3 is 14 amino acids long. Germline V gene lookup returns CDR1 SGDLS and CDR2 YYNGEE. The CDR3 spells CASSVDVRGNEQFF. The CDR3 bases are TGTGCCAGCAGCGTAGACGTGCGGGGGAATGAGCAGTTCTTC.

A few counts support this clone. The chain carries TRBV12-5 and TRBJ2-2; TRBD1 matches 9 bases. V was clipped by 3 bases and J by 5 bases; unmatched bases: 10. Germline-derived CDR1 and CDR2 are LGHNT and FRNRAP. This CDR3 contains 17 residues. The CDR3 DNA reads as TGTGCTAGTGGTTTTAACGGCGGACAGGGGAGGACCGGGGAGCTGTTTTTT. Translated: CASGFNGGQGRTGELFF.

This clone was counted between two and nine times. This chain connects TRBV2 to TRBJ1-5, with D perhaps TRBD1 (5 bases). Germline V gene data show CDR1 as SNHLY and CDR2 as FYNNEI. V gave up 2 bases and J gave up 4 bases, with 12 bases separating them. The CDR3 is made up of 15 amino acids. The DNA for the CDR3 is TGTGCCAGCAGTGAAACCCGACAGATTAATCAGCCCCAGCATTTT. Amino acid sequence: CASSETRQINQPQHF.

In this sample, this clone turned up many times. The gene calls are TRBV4-2 and TRBJ2-1, with a tentative D call TRBD2 (7 bases). The germline V gene has CDR1 LGHNA and CDR2 YNFKEQ. CDR3 size: 16 residues. V lost 1 base and J 6 bases, leaving 16 bases between the germline ends. Written as DNA, the CDR3 is TGTGCCAGCAGCCAAGGGGGCGCGGGGGCCCCCAATGAGCAGTTCTTC. Its translation: CASSQGGAGAPNEQFF.

V usage is TRBV14 and J usage is TRBJ1-2; no clear D gene. V was trimmed by 4 bases and J by 0 bases, leaving 15 bases between them. From germline, CDR1 is SGHDN and CDR2 FVKESK. The CDR3 runs 16 residues. The CDR3 spells CASSLEVGTPNYGYTF. The CDR3, as DNA: TGTGCCAGCAGCCTGGAGGTTGGAACTCCTAACTATGGCTACACCTTC.

This clone was observed a few times. The chain carries TRBV9 and TRBJ2-3; 11 bases line up with TRBD2. This CDR3 comprises 16 residues. The germline CDR1 and CDR2 sequences are SGDLS and YYNGEE. The V segment lost 4 bases and the J segment 2 bases; nucleotides outside the gene matches: 6. CDR3 coding DNA: TGTGCCAGCAGCACGCTAGCGGGGGGCAACACAGATACGCAGTATTTT. It yields the protein CASSTLAGGNTDTQYF.

Details on this clone: In the same sample, other DNA sequences code for this CDR3. This chain uses TRBV18 with TRBJ1-5; no clear D gene. V shed 4 bases and J shed 2 bases, with 12 bases lying between them. The CDR3 runs 15 residues. Germline V CDR1 and CDR2: KGHSH, LQKENI. For the CDR3, the DNA is TGTGCCAGCTCACTGGGTACTGGAGGCAATCAGCCCCAGCATTTT. This sequence encodes CASSLGTGGNQPQHF.

The rearrangement joins TRBV4-2 to TRBJ2-3; the D is unclear. This CDR3 has 15 amino acids. V lost 0 bases and J 0 bases, leaving 7 bases between the germline ends. CDR1 is LGHNA, CDR2 YNFKEQ, per germline. Here the CDR3 DNA reads TGTGCCAGCAGCCAAGATGGAGACAGCACAGATACGCAGTATTTT. Translation gives CASSQDGDSTDTQYF.

This chain joins TRBV7-8 and TRBJ1-4; no clear D. The CDR3 has 16 residues. Germline CDR1 and CDR2: SGHVS and FQNEAQ. V lost 2 bases, J lost 0 bases, and 10 bases lay in between. The CDR3 coding sequence is TGTGCCAGCAGCTTACCCTCCCAGGCAACTAATGAAAAACTGTTTTTT. Its translation: CASSLPSQATNEKLFF.

This clone has only a few counts. The chain combines TRBV7-9 with TRBJ2-7; TRBD2 matches 7 bases. J gave up 5 bases and V 11 bases, and 15 bases lay outside the gene matches. Germline CDR1 is SEHNR and CDR2 is FQNEAQ (reference sequence). This CDR3 spans 14 amino acids. This CDR3 is CAGGGNSGYNEQYF. The CDR3 nucleotides read TGTGCCGGGGGGGGGAATAGCGGGTATAACGAGCAGTACTTC.

This chain joins TRBV5-1 and TRBJ2-7; D is possibly TRBD2 (6 bases). CDR3 length: 15 residues. In germline, CDR1 is SGHRS, CDR2 YFSETQ. V lost 5 bases, J lost 4 bases, and 19 bases lay in between. DNA for the CDR3: TGCGCCAGCAGTTTCCGGGCGGGGTTGGGGTACGAGCAGTACTTC. It codes for CASSFRAGLGYEQYF.

The chain recombines TRBV6-1 with TRBJ1-5, with 7 nucleotides matching TRBD1. The CDR3 is made up of 13 amino acids. V dropped 10 bases and J dropped 5; count of bases not matched to a gene: 8. Germline lookup yields CDR1 MNHNS and CDR2 SASEGT. CDR3 DNA sequence: TGTGCCACCATACCGGGACAGTATCAGCCCCAGCATTTT. Its translation is CATIPGQYQPQHF.

V and J are TRBV2 and TRBJ2-5; 7 bases match TRBD2. The CDR3 is made up of 13 amino acids. Germline V gene lookup returns CDR1 SNHLY and CDR2 FYNNEI. The junction had 10 bases not matched to a gene; V was cut back by 11 bases and J by 4 bases. The CDR3 loop reads CAWGGELGETQYF. DNA of the CDR3: TGTGCCTGGGGGGGAGAACTGGGAGAGACCCAGTACTTC.

V is TRBV19 and J is TRBJ2-7; weak D call: TRBD1 (6 bases). Trimming took off 6 bases at V and 6 bases at J, with 15 bases between the two ends. CDR1 and CDR2 from the germline V gene are LNHDA and SQIVND (reference sequence). The CDR3 length is 13 residues. The CDR3 protein is CASSPPGQTEQYF. CDR3 sequence (DNA): TGTGCCAGTAGCCCACCAGGACAGACCGAGCAGTACTTC.

This clone was detected a few times. This sequence joins TRBV15 and TRBJ2-1; no clear D gene. Germline-derived CDR1 and CDR2 are LNHNV and YYDKDF (reference sequence). The length of the CDR3 is 12 residues. Deletions cut 1 base from V and 5 bases from J, with 3 bases between. For the CDR3, the DNA is TGTGCCACCAGCAGAGCTAACAATGAGCAGTTCTTC. Translating it yields CATSRANNEQFF.

This clone was counted between two and nine times. The chain couples TRBV30 to TRBJ2-7; 7 positions agree with TRBD1. V was clipped by 6 bases and J by 6 bases; unmatched bases: 8. The CDR3 is made up of 12 amino acids. Germline loops: CDR1 GTSNPN, CDR2 SVGIG (reference sequence). The CDR3 here is CACQTGISEQYF. The CDR3, as DNA: TGTGCCTGCCAGACAGGGATCTCCGAGCAGTACTTC. The full variable domain, in which reference TRBV30 and TRBJ2-7 provide the parts outside the CDR3, is SQTIHQWPATLVQPVGSPLSLECTVEGTSNPNLYWYRQAAGRGLQLLFYSVGIGQISSEVPQNLSASRPQDRQFILSSKKLLLSDSGFYLCACQTGISEQYFGPGTRLTVT.

This clone has a handful of counts. The chain uses TRBV5-4 and TRBJ2-1; 7 nucleotides match TRBD1. The germline CDR1 and CDR2 sequences are SGHNT and YYREEE (reference sequence). The V gene end was trimmed by 5 bases and the J gene end by 2 bases; junction bases not matched to a gene: 7. This CDR3 region has 15 residues. The CDR3 reads CASSWDSRAYNEQFF. DNA of the CDR3: TGTGCCAGCAGTTGGGACAGTAGAGCCTACAATGAGCAGTTCTTC.

In this sample, this clone turned up a few times. The genes are TRBV5-1 and TRBJ2-5; D might be TRBD2 (5 bases). Trimming took off 2 bases at V and 4 bases at J, with 12 bases between the two ends. This CDR3 has 14 residues. CDR1 is SGHRS and CDR2 is YFSETQ in the germline V gene. The CDR3 bases are TGCGCCAGCAGCTTCGAGGGATTGGGAGAGACCCAGTACTTC. Amino acids: CASSFEGLGETQYF.

The V call is TRBV4-3, the J call TRBJ2-7, with D possibly being TRBD2 (5 bases). The CDR3 is made up of 14 amino acids. V lost 0 bases to trimming and J lost 5 bases, with 11 bases between them. The germline V gene has CDR1 LGHNA and CDR2 YSLEER. The CDR3 protein is CASSQDSSRHEQYF. The CDR3 nucleotides read TGCGCCAGCAGCCAAGATTCTAGCCGGCACGAGCAGTACTTC.

In this sample, this clone turned up a few times. The chain is built from TRBV10-1 and TRBJ1-1, with TRBD1 matching 10 bases. Germline CDR1 reads WNHNN; CDR2 reads SYGVQD (reference sequence). The CDR3 spans 15 residues. J was trimmed by 4 bases and V by 0 bases; bases with no gene match: 2. The CDR3 loop reads CASSESGTGVTEAFF. The CDR3 bases are TGCGCCAGCAGTGAGTCTGGGACAGGGGTCACTGAAGCTTTCTTT.

This clone was counted a few times. A junction end diverges from the germline sequence, so it may reflect a read error. The chain links TRBV5-6 to TRBJ2-3, with TRBD1 matching over 9 bases. Germline V CDR1 and CDR2: SGHDT, YYEEEE. The CDR3 runs to 16 residues. CDR3 DNA: TGTGCCAGCAGTTTGGGACAGGGAAATGGCGGCGATACGCAGTATTTT. Translating gives CASSLGQGNGGDTQYF.